These 5 T cell receptor beta chains share one sample of origin, sequenced in a study of CD8 T cells in ankylosing spondylitis. TCRdb processed the 5' RACE reads anew with MiXCR; each CDR3 protein has one entry. The sample lists under 30,000 distinct CDR3 sequences, approximately 13% occurring once. Specimen: blood. The receptors shown here come from a male donor with ankylosing spondylitis or in good health (not recorded which).

The chain joins TRBV7-9 to TRBJ1-5, with a possible D match to TRBD1 (6 bases). This CDR3 is 13 amino acids long. Trimming pared 2 bases from V and 7 bases from J, leaving 9 bases between. Germline V lookup: CDR1 SEHNR, CDR2 FQNEAQ (reference sequence). CDR3 loop: CASSLKGGQPQHF. In nucleotides, the CDR3 is TGTGCCAGCAGCTTAAAGGGGGGCCAGCCCCAGCATTTT.

In its sample, this clonotype is medium-sized. The J gene is TRBJ2-4, the V gene TRBV11-2; the match to TRBD1 covers 8 bases. In germline, CDR1 is SGHAT, CDR2 FQNNGV. The CDR3 spans 18 residues. The ends lost 7 bases at V and 0 bases at J; junction bases unmatched: 14. CDR3: CASILGRGRGGAKNIQYF. Here the CDR3 DNA reads TGTGCCAGCATCCTGGGCAGGGGGCGAGGGGGAGCCAAAAACATTCAGTACTTC.

This clonotype has just a few counts. The chain recombines TRBV21-1 with TRBJ2-7; the tabulated D call, TRBD1, remains unverified against the DNA. TRBV21-1 is an annotated pseudogene. CDR3 length equals 19 residues. The CDR3 here is CASSKGSRDRGPTPYEQYV. CDR3 in DNA: TGTGCCAGCAGCAAAGGGAGTCGGGACAGGGGGCCTACCCCCTACGAGCAGTACGTC.

This clonotype was found many times. The J gene is TRBJ2-1, the V gene TRBV5-4; D is uncertain. There are 13 residues in the CDR3. CDR1 SGHNT and CDR2 YYREEE come from the germline V gene (reference sequence). V was trimmed by 3 bases and J by 7 bases, leaving 11 bases between them. CDR3 loop: CASSSSSENEQFF. The CDR3 DNA follows: TGTGCCAGCAGCTCCTCTAGTGAGAATGAGCAGTTCTTC.

Only a few counts were recorded for this clonotype. The chain uses TRBV12-3 or TRBV12-4 and TRBJ2-1; 8 bases are a match to TRBD2. This CDR3 comprises 14 residues. The V segment lost 11 bases and the J segment 1 base; nucleotides outside the gene matches: 7. The CDR3 DNA reads as TGTGCCCTTACCCAGCGGGGGTCCTACAATGAGCAGTTCTTC. This gives the protein CALTQRGSYNEQFF.